This record concerns one T cell receptor (beta chain) sequence. CDR1 is MNHEY and CDR2 is SVGAGI in the germline V gene. The CDR3 is made up of 14 amino acids. V gave up 7 bases and J gave up 6 bases; unmatched junction bases: 9. The data are from a study of T cell changes during pregnancy in multiple sclerosis. Profiling relied on immunoSEQ multiplex PCR, and the TCRdb table lists in-frame clones only, not all of them. The sample contains approximately 53,000 clones, 90% of which appear only once. This sequence originates from a female donor in good health, enrolled as a control in a pregnancy study. The specimen comprised peripheral blood, sampled after pregnancy. J is TRBJ1-2 and V is TRBV6-5; 9 positions agree with TRBD1. CDR3 amino acids: CASTLDRGGNGYTF. In nucleotides, the CDR3 is TGTGCCAGCACCCTGGACAGGGGAGGCAATGGCTACACCTTC.